These T cell receptor beta chains were read from a single sample in a study of spatial heterogeneity in lung cancer. TCRdb re-derived calls from the 5' RACE reads in MiXCR, one entry per CDR3 protein. The sample has roughly 70,000 distinct CDR3 sequences, about an eighth seen once; the top ten hold roughly 6.7%. The source material was PBMCs, sampled at surgery. The receptors stem from a male donor with early-stage non-small cell lung cancer. The CDR3 runs from the conserved cysteine through the conserved F or W. D genes are given only for firm matches. Clone sizes are given selectively: once, few, many, or a class where the clone is expanded.

CDR3aa	CDR3nt	v_gene	j_gene	abundance	d_gene
CASSFTANYGYTF	TGTGCCAGCAGTTTCACAGCGAACTATGGCTACACCTTC	TRBV27	TRBJ1-2	many	-
CASSSTGSYTF	TGTGCCAGCAGCTCCACAGGGAGCTACACCTTC	TRBV7-9	TRBJ1-2	many	-
CASSLTGTAREQYF	TGTGCCAGCAGTCTAACCGGGACAGCTAGAGAGCAGTACTTC	TRBV12-3/TRBV12-4	TRBJ2-7	few	TRBD1
CASSGGTGNPHSQPQHF	TGTGCCAGCAGTGGGGGTACAGGGAATCCCCACAGTCAGCCCCAGCATTTT	TRBV25-1	TRBJ1-5	many	-
CSAFGQGPNYGYTF	TGCAGTGCCTTCGGACAGGGGCCTAACTATGGCTACACCTTC	TRBV20-1	TRBJ1-2	many	TRBD1
CASSQDTPERFF	TGCGCCAGCAGCCAAGATACGCCCGAACGGTTCTTC	TRBV4-1	TRBJ2-1	many	-
CTAGTANYGYTF	TGCACCGCCGGGACAGCTAACTATGGCTACACCTTC	TRBV29-1	TRBJ1-2	medium-sized	TRBD1
CASSYGLSYEQYF	TGTGCCAGCAGTTACGGCCTCTCATACGAGCAGTACTTC	TRBV6-6	TRBJ2-7	-	-
CASSPDPGDAFF	TGTGCCAGTAGTCCAGACCCCGGCGATGCTTTCTTT	TRBV19	TRBJ1-1	-	-
CASSLSRSSYEQYF	TGTGCCAGCAGCTTATCCCGAAGCTCCTACGAGCAGTACTTC	TRBV7-9	TRBJ2-7	-	-
CSAETDTQYF	TGCAGTGCCGAGACAGATACGCAGTATTTT	TRBV20-1	TRBJ2-3	few	-
CATRAGGINNEQFF	TGTGCCACCAGAGCGGGAGGGATTAACAATGAGCAGTTCTTC	TRBV24-1	TRBJ2-1	few	TRBD2
CASSSFHEDTIYF	TGTGCCAGCAGCAGCTTTCACGAAGACACCATATATTTT	TRBV7-2	TRBJ1-3	few	-
CATSDAGRTLSGELFF	TGTGCCACCAGTGATGCGGGACGGACGCTCTCCGGGGAGCTGTTTTTT	TRBV24-1	TRBJ2-2	few	-
CASSLARRTGMRQPQHF	TGTGCCAGCAGCTTAGCGCGCAGGACAGGGATGCGCCAGCCCCAGCATTTT	TRBV7-8	TRBJ1-5	once	TRBD1
CASTLMGPPPGELFF	TGTGCCAGCACTCTTATGGGCCCGCCCCCCGGGGAGCTGTTTTTT	TRBV6-6	TRBJ2-2	many	-
CAISDNLGKDTQYF	TGTGCCATCAGTGACAATTTGGGAAAAGATACGCAGTATTTT	TRBV10-3	TRBJ2-3	-	-
CASSSDTRNTEAFF	TGTGCCAGCTCTTCTGACACCCGAAACACTGAAGCTTTCTTT	TRBV27	TRBJ1-1	-	-
CSARDPLAGVVEQYF	TGCAGTGCTAGAGACCCCCTAGCGGGAGTAGTCGAGCAGTACTTC	TRBV20-1	TRBJ2-7	many	TRBD2
CASSLGSQETQYF	TGTGCCAGCAGCTTAGGCAGCCAAGAGACCCAGTACTTC	TRBV11-2	TRBJ2-5	many	-
CASSRSNLNANEQFF	TGTGCCAGTAGTCGTTCGAACCTAAACGCTAATGAGCAGTTCTTC	TRBV19	TRBJ2-1	many	-
CASSLGFIGDSPLHF	TGCGCCAGCAGCTTGGGTTTCATCGGTGATTCACCCCTCCACTTT	TRBV5-1	TRBJ1-6	few	-
CASSLTGTGLKYEQYF	TGTGCCAGCAGCTTAACCGGGACAGGCTTGAAATACGAGCAGTACTTC	TRBV11-1	TRBJ2-7	many	TRBD1
CASIFAPSGSTSTDTQYF	TGTGCCAGCATTTTCGCCCCTAGCGGGAGTACTAGCACAGATACGCAGTATTTT	TRBV6-1	TRBJ2-3	-	TRBD2
CASSLSTGQLIYEQYF	TGTGCCAGCAGTTTATCGACGGGACAGCTTATCTACGAGCAGTACTTC	TRBV27	TRBJ2-7	many	TRBD1
CASSPYGQMGEAFF	TGTGCCAGCAGCCCTTATGGCCAGATGGGTGAAGCTTTCTTT	TRBV7-2	TRBJ1-1	-	-
CAWISSYGYTF	TGTGCCTGGATCTCTTCCTACGGCTACACCTTC	TRBV30	TRBJ1-2	-	-
CASSQDFSGWGLEQYF	TGCGCCAGCAGCCAAGATTTTTCTGGGTGGGGACTCGAGCAGTACTTC	TRBV4-3	TRBJ2-7	many	-
CASSPAAAPFSGNTIYF	TGTGCCAGTAGTCCCGCGGCAGCTCCCTTCTCTGGAAACACCATATATTTT	TRBV12-3/TRBV12-4	TRBJ1-3	few	-
CASSGTFLSYEQYF	TGTGCCAGCAGTGGGACTTTTCTCTCCTACGAGCAGTACTTC	TRBV9	TRBJ2-7	few	-
CAWSVVRTSGTEETQYF	TGTGCCTGGAGTGTAGTCCGGACTAGCGGAACCGAAGAGACCCAGTACTTC	TRBV30	TRBJ2-5	few	TRBD2
CASSQDRSGRAREQYF	TGTGCCAGCAGCCAAGATCGTAGCGGGAGGGCGAGGGAGCAGTACTTC	TRBV14	TRBJ2-7	few	TRBD2
CSSRTGGYEQYF	TGCAGCTCCAGGACAGGGGGGTACGAGCAGTACTTC	TRBV29-1	TRBJ2-7	few	TRBD1
CSARDPLAGTSYEQYF	TGCAGTGCTAGAGATCCACTAGCGGGGACTTCCTACGAGCAGTACTTC	TRBV20-1	TRBJ2-7	-	TRBD2
CATSEPGLDSGANVLTF	TGTGCCACCAGTGAGCCAGGGCTTGACTCTGGGGCCAACGTCCTGACTTTC	TRBV24-1	TRBJ2-6	-	-
CASSPQVNPFETQYF	TGTGCCAGCTCACCACAAGTAAACCCTTTTGAGACCCAGTACTTC	TRBV18	TRBJ2-5	few	-
CASSGTGTMNQPQHF	TGTGCCAGCAGCGGAACCGGGACGATGAATCAGCCCCAGCATTTT	TRBV7-2	TRBJ1-5	-	-
CASSQAWGDTEAFF	TGCGCCAGCAGCCAAGCGTGGGGGGACACTGAAGCTTTCTTT	TRBV4-1	TRBJ1-1	few	-
CASSYEENSPLHF	TGTGCCAGCAGTTACGAAGAAAATTCACCCCTCCACTTT	TRBV6-2/TRBV6-3	TRBJ1-6	few	-
CASSLRRVENTEAFF	TGTGCCAGCAGCTTAAGGCGGGTGGAGAACACTGAAGCTTTCTTT	TRBV7-2	TRBJ1-1	-	-
CASRSSGDHQPQHF	TGTGCCAGCAGGTCATCAGGGGACCATCAGCCCCAGCATTTT	TRBV28	TRBJ1-5	many	-
CSAHLSLASTDTQYF	TGCAGTGCCCACCTCTCGCTAGCCAGCACAGATACGCAGTATTTT	TRBV20-1	TRBJ2-3	few	-
CASSEYTPAETQYF	TGTGCCAGCAGTGAATATACACCTGCGGAGACCCAGTACTTC	TRBV25-1	TRBJ2-5	few	-
CASSQTQDSSYEQYF	TGTGCCAGCAGCCAGACACAGGATAGCTCCTACGAGCAGTACTTC	TRBV7-9	TRBJ2-7	many	-
CASSSIDGELFF	TGTGCCAGCAGCTCAATTGACGGGGAGCTGTTTTTT	TRBV11-2	TRBJ2-2	-	-
CASSLYSGGNTIYF	TGTGCCAGCAGCTTGTACAGTGGAGGAAACACCATATATTTT	TRBV7-2	TRBJ1-3	few	-
CAWSVQGRETQYF	TGTGCCTGGAGTGTACAGGGGAGAGAGACCCAGTACTTC	TRBV30	TRBJ2-5	few	TRBD1
CSAGPYGYTF	TGCAGCGCGGGGCCTTATGGCTACACCTTC	TRBV29-1	TRBJ1-2	-	-
CASSYTGYAYEQYF	TGTGCCAGCAGTTACACCGGATACGCCTACGAGCAGTACTTC	TRBV6-6	TRBJ2-7	-	-
CASSSTGNPSGNTIYF	TGTGCCAGCAGTTCAACAGGGAACCCCTCTGGAAACACCATATATTTT	TRBV12-3/TRBV12-4	TRBJ1-3	-	-
CASSLRLAGRHEQYF	TGTGCCAGCAGCTTACGCCTCGCGGGTCGGCACGAGCAGTACTTC	TRBV11-3	TRBJ2-7	many	-
CASSLGGGSGTEAFF	TGTGCCAGCAGTTTAGGGGGTGGGAGCGGCACTGAAGCTTTCTTT	TRBV12-3/TRBV12-4	TRBJ1-1	few	-
CASSPATEDTEAFF	TGCGCCAGCAGCCCGGCGACAGAGGACACTGAAGCTTTCTTT	TRBV5-1	TRBJ1-1	-	-
CASSLTGYEQFF	TGTGCCAGCAGTTTAACGGGATATGAGCAGTTCTTC	TRBV28	TRBJ2-1	many	-
CASSFERINTEAFF	TGTGCCAGCAGCTTTGAACGGATTAACACTGAAGCTTTCTTT	TRBV7-9	TRBJ1-1	many	-
CASSLMGYRDYGYTF	TGCGCCAGCAGCTTGATGGGGTATAGGGACTATGGCTACACCTTC	TRBV5-1	TRBJ1-2	-	-
CASSFDRSGTGELFF	TGTGCCAGCAGTTTCGACAGATCCGGAACCGGGGAGCTGTTTTTT	TRBV12-3/TRBV12-4	TRBJ2-2	many	-
CSAGKDGRAYYNEQFF	TGCAGTGCCGGGAAGGACGGGAGGGCTTACTACAATGAGCAGTTCTTC	TRBV20-1	TRBJ2-1	medium-sized	TRBD2
CASSLTRQGYNEQFF	TGTGCCAGCAGCTTAACACGACAAGGGTACAATGAGCAGTTCTTC	TRBV7-2	TRBJ2-1	few	-
CSAPRPGDSYNEQFF	TGCAGTGCTCCTCGTCCGGGGGACTCCTACAATGAGCAGTTCTTC	TRBV20-1	TRBJ2-1	-	-